The 19 T cell receptor beta chains listed next were all sequenced from one sample in a study of T-cell reconstitution after alpha-beta-depleted transplantation in children. For these receptors, no antigen is known. Study conclusions and caveats: One year post-transplant, T-cell counts and diversity were largely derived from T cells produced anew.

Preparation of the TCRbeta library involved a method that used unique molecular identifiers. One entry per CDR3 protein results from TCRdb running MiXCR on the PCR reads. Here the sample spans 330,000 or so distinct CDR3 sequences, over 7% being singletons. Sequenced here: peripheral blood, sampled 360 days after TCRalphabeta/CD19-depleted stem cell transplant. The receptors were sampled from a female patient aged 2-9 years who had a stem cell transplant for Fanconi anemia, so the T cells may come from the graft donor.

This clonotype was seen many times. Here the CDR3 reads CASSLGMSEKLFF. DNA for the CDR3: TGTGCCAGCAGCTTAGGAATGTCGGAAAAACTGTTTTTT. The V and J genes are TRBV7-9 and TRBJ1-4, with D unclear. Trimming took 1 base from V and 8 from J, leaving 8 bases between them. The CDR3 contains 13 residues. Germline CDR1 SEHNR, CDR2 FQNEAQ (reference sequence).

This clonotype was observed many times. This chain connects TRBV5-1 to TRBJ2-3, with 9 bases lining up with TRBD1. Germline values: CDR1 SGHRS, CDR2 YFSETQ. This CDR3 comprises 14 residues. With V trimmed by 6 bases and J by 3 bases, 5 bases remained unmatched. The CDR3 DNA sequence: TGCGCCAGCAAACAGGGGGCACAAACAGATACGCAGTATTTT. This sequence encodes CASKQGAQTDTQYF.

In its sample, this clonotype was seen many times. The chain links TRBV27 to TRBJ2-1; D gene ambiguous. With 2 bases removed from V and 4 bases from J, the gap between germline ends came to 6 bases. This CDR3 is 13 amino acids long. Germline assignment: CDR1 MNHEY and CDR2 SMNVEV (reference sequence). CDR3 sequence (DNA): TGTGCCAGCAGTTTACAGCCATACAATGAGCAGTTCTTC. This sequence encodes CASSLQPYNEQFF.

This clonotype has ten or more counts. The chain couples TRBV19 to TRBJ2-3, with D perhaps TRBD1 (5 bases). This CDR3 has 16 residues. CDR1 and CDR2 from the germline V gene are LNHDA and SQIVND (reference sequence). Trimming removed 3 bases from V and 1 base from J, with 14 bases in between. The CDR3 DNA is TGTGCCAGTAGTATCCTCCAGGGTTCGGGCACAGATACGCAGTATTTT. It yields the protein CASSILQGSGTDTQYF.

J is TRBJ2-1 and V is TRBV29-1; possibly TRBD2 for D (6 bases). This CDR3 is built from 14 residues. V lost 7 bases and J 8 bases, leaving 21 bases between the germline ends. Germline CDR1 is SQVTM and CDR2 is ANQGSEA. The CDR3 protein is CSERRTNTGDEQFF. In DNA, the CDR3 is TGCAGCGAACGGAGGACAAATACGGGGGATGAGCAGTTCTTC.

This clonotype was counted many times. J is TRBJ2-2 and V is TRBV12-3 or TRBV12-4, with 7 bases fitting TRBD2. V lost 5 bases, J lost 9 bases, and 9 bases stayed unmatched. The CDR3 is 14 residues long. CDR3 region: CASSRAGRARELFF. CDR3 nucleotides: TGTGCCAGCAGTAGGGCGGGGAGGGCGAGGGAGCTGTTTTTT.

This clonotype has just a few counts. The CDR3 reads CASSLAGTSYMTQYF. As DNA, the CDR3 is TGTGCCAGCAGCTTAGCAGGGACTAGCTACATGACGCAGTATTTT. V is TRBV7-2 and J is TRBJ2-3; 9 bases line up with TRBD2. Trimming removed 0 bases from V and 9 bases from J; junction bases left unmatched: 7. This CDR3 contains 15 residues. Germline CDR1 reads SGHTA; CDR2 reads FQGNSA.

This clonotype was seen repeatedly, ten times or more. The rearrangement links TRBV4-3 to TRBJ1-1; D remains ambiguous. Trimming left V 5 bases short and J 4 bases short, with 11 bases between. CDR3 length: 13 residues. Germline V gene data show CDR1 as LGHNA and CDR2 as YSLEER. The CDR3 DNA sequence: TGCGCCAGCAGCAACGCCGGGGTCACTGAAGCTTTCTTT. Residues: CASSNAGVTEAFF.

The sample holds many counts of this clonotype. The chain links TRBV20-1 to TRBJ2-2, with D perhaps matching TRBD2 (6 bases). In germline, CDR1 is DFQATT, CDR2 SNEGSKA (reference sequence). CDR3 length: 14 amino acids. Trimming pared 5 bases from V and 2 bases from J, leaving 12 bases between. DNA of the CDR3: TGCAGTGCTCCGGGGCGGGGAAACACCGGGGAGCTGTTTTTT. This codes for CSAPGRGNTGELFF.

This CDR3 reads CASSRELAGGHGELFF. The CDR3 nucleotides are TGTGCCAGCAGCCGAGAACTAGCGGGGGGACACGGGGAGCTGTTTTTT. The chain links TRBV11-2 to TRBJ2-2; 12 bases are shared with TRBD2. Per the germline V gene, CDR1 is SGHAT and CDR2 is FQNNGV. The CDR3 has 16 residues. After removal of 5 bases from V and 7 bases from J, the junction contained 8 bases not matched to a gene.

This clonotype came up many times. The chain carries TRBV5-1 and TRBJ1-6; no clear D. The CDR3 has 16 residues. V shed 0 bases and J shed 0 bases, with 7 bases lying between them. CDR1 is SGHRS, CDR2 YFSETQ, per germline. The CDR3 loop is CASSLGGRSYNSPLHF. The CDR3 bases are TGCGCCAGCAGCTTGGGTGGGCGCTCCTATAATTCACCCCTCCACTTT. The variable domain in full, with the rest retrieved from reference TRBV5-1 and TRBJ1-6, is KAGVTQTPRYLIKTRGQQVTLSCSPISGHRSVSWYQQTPGQGLQFLFEYFSETQRNKGNFPGRFSGRQFSNSRSEMNVSTLELGDSALYLCASSLGGRSYNSPLHFGNGTRLTVT.

This chain connects TRBV5-1 to TRBJ2-1; 10 nucleotides agree with TRBD2. With 1 base clipped from V and 5 bases from J, the junction kept 3 bases outside the gene matches. CDR1 is SGHRS and CDR2 is YFSETQ in the germline V gene. CDR3 length: 15 residues. The CDR3 protein is CASSLLAGADNEQFF. DNA for the CDR3: TGCGCCAGCAGCTTGCTAGCGGGAGCGGACAATGAGCAGTTCTTC.

This clonotype was counted between two and nine times. V gene TRBV15 combines with J gene TRBJ2-7, with 7 bases aligning to TRBD1. The V and J ends lost 4 bases and 4 bases, in that order; junction bases with no gene match: 13. Germline V CDR1 and CDR2: LNHNV, YYDKDF (reference sequence). CDR3 length: 16 amino acids. This CDR3 reads CATSIYRGALAYEQYF. The CDR3 bases are TGTGCCACCAGCATATACAGGGGAGCTTTGGCGTACGAGCAGTACTTC.

V is TRBV5-1 and J is TRBJ2-5; the D gene is possibly TRBD1 (6 bases). The CDR3 is made up of 16 amino acids. V was trimmed by 5 bases and J by 3 bases, leaving 20 bases between them. Germline V gene data show CDR1 as SGHRS and CDR2 as YFSETQ. CDR3 coding DNA: TGCGCCAGCAGATATGCCCAGGGGCGCGGAAAAGAGACCCAGTACTTC. Amino acid sequence: CASRYAQGRGKETQYF.

This clonotype has a count of ten or more. The chain uses TRBV6-6 and TRBJ2-3, with 7 nucleotides matching TRBD2. This CDR3 is 17 amino acids long. Germline V CDR1 and CDR2: MNHNY, SVGAGI (reference sequence). The trim removed 5 bases at V and 2 bases at J, leaving 13 bases unmatched. The CDR3 loop reads CASSPRSPSGFTDTQYF. The DNA of the CDR3 is TGTGCCAGCAGTCCCCGAAGTCCTAGCGGATTCACAGATACGCAGTATTTT.

The table lists this clonotype with many counts. The chain links TRBV2 to TRBJ2-3, with D possibly TRBD2 on 7 matching bases. Germline V gives CDR1 SNHLY, CDR2 FYNNEI. The V end lost 5 bases, the J end lost 2 bases, and 17 bases lay between the germline ends. This CDR3 contains 16 residues. The CDR3: CASSPQGGGSTDTQYF. As DNA, the CDR3 is TGTGCCAGCAGTCCCCAGGGCGGGGGCTCCACAGATACGCAGTATTTT.

This rearrangement joins TRBV7-3 to TRBJ2-2, with 8 bases matching TRBD2. The CDR3 extends over 16 amino acids. V trimming: 2 bases; J trimming: 4 bases; junction bases outside the gene matches: 6. The germline gives CDR1 SGHTA, CDR2 FQGTGA. CDR3 nucleotides: TGTGCCAGCAGCTTACGGGGGACTAGAACCACCGGGGAGCTGTTTTTT. Its protein is CASSLRGTRTTGELFF. Full variable domain (remainder filled in from reference TRBV7-3 and TRBJ2-2): GAGVSQTPSNKVTEKGKYVELRCDPISGHTALYWYRQSLGQGPEFLIYFQGTGAADDSGLPNDRFFAVRPEGSVSTLKIQRTERGDSAVYLCASSLRGTRTTGELFFGEGSRLTVL.

V usage is TRBV5-1 and J usage is TRBJ1-5; 11 positions match TRBD1. The CDR3 spans 16 residues. V shed 1 base, J shed 1 base, and the junction held 1 base outside the gene matches. Germline-derived CDR1 and CDR2 are SGHRS and YFSETQ. The CDR3 protein is CASSLRDRGSNQPQHF. The CDR3 coding sequence is TGCGCCAGCAGCTTGAGGGACAGGGGGAGCAATCAGCCCCAGCATTTT.

Only a few counts were recorded for this clonotype. The chain employs TRBV20-1 and TRBJ1-1; tentatively, D is TRBD1 (5 bases). CDR1 is DFQATT and CDR2 is SNEGSKA in the germline V gene (reference sequence). The germline V and J ends were trimmed by 1 base and 1 base, with 7 bases remaining between them. The CDR3 spans 13 residues. Here the CDR3 reads CSARAGTNTEAFF. CDR3 coding DNA: TGCAGTGCTAGAGCAGGGACGAACACTGAAGCTTTCTTT.